The rows below give T cell receptor beta chains drawn from one sample of a study of T cells expressing NK-cell markers. TCRdb derives one entry per CDR3 protein from the 5' RACE reads, leaving out DNA. This sample's table has about 380,000 distinct CDR3 sequences. The material sequenced was blood T cells: a sorted CD56 or NKG2C T cell subset, CD4+ or CD8+ T cells, or bulk PBMC T cells (not recorded which). The receptors were gathered from a man aged 18-70 years in good health. Both conserved end residues are part of each CDR3.

v_gene	j_gene	CDR3aa
TRBV2	TRBJ2-2	CASSETGSYTGELFF
TRBV27	TRBJ2-2	CAGGGAVRLGRDGELFF
TRBV18	TRBJ2-7	CASSLRTGATYEQYF
TRBV11-2	TRBJ2-4	CASSPYGGAVTNIQYF
TRBV20-1	TRBJ2-3	CSARDPTSPTDTQYF
TRBV21-1	TRBJ1-6	CASSKAPGQGNSPLHF
TRBV7-9	TRBJ2-5	CASTRAETQYF
TRBV7-9	TRBJ2-2	CASSLAGLAGPTGELFF
TRBV19	TRBJ2-6	CASSMRANVLTF
TRBV6-1	TRBJ2-1	CASSEAWASGPGQYNEQFF
TRBV2	TRBJ1-3	CASSQRQGTSRNTIYF
TRBV27	TRBJ2-1	CASSLSMWGTGSSYNEQFF
TRBV11-3	TRBJ2-1	CASSLSGTGDNEQFF
TRBV28	TRBJ1-5	CASSRMTGGLFVEHQPQHF
TRBV18	TRBJ1-1	CASSPVTGLQRTEAFF
TRBV30	TRBJ2-3	CAWAVGLAGVDTQYF
TRBV2	TRBJ2-5	CASSEQRLPGETQYF
TRBV6-1	TRBJ1-1	CASQGQVSITEAFF
TRBV5-1	TRBJ2-2	CASSPETGGTGELFF
TRBV6-5	TRBJ2-2	CASSNRNTGELFF
TRBV19	TRBJ2-1	CASSPRGHRGVNEQFF
TRBV6-1	TRBJ2-7	CASSERGGVGEQYF
TRBV5-6	TRBJ2-7	CASRGTGQGGYEQYF
TRBV5-6	TRBJ2-1	CASSGLAGLSSYNEQFF
TRBV4-1	TRBJ2-1	CASSQPFSGGSGGEQFF
TRBV5-1	TRBJ1-6	CASSSQGAVGSPLHF
TRBV11-2	TRBJ1-6	CASSSRLGVSPLHF
TRBV20-1	TRBJ1-1	CSARDQVSRSGGAFF
TRBV9	TRBJ1-5	CASGLHGQPQHF
TRBV5-6	TRBJ1-5	CASSKLVGKQPQHF
TRBV7-2	TRBJ1-3	CASSLSSRGSGNTIYF